There are a few counts of the clone carrying this T cell receptor (beta chain). Its specificity is unknown. This specimen belongs to a study of CD4 T cells in relation to SARS-CoV-2 and coronaviruses. Turning to the study itself: PBMCs were cultured with antigen for approximately nine days before TCR beta sequencing. The restricting HLA molecule for shared crossreactive spike epitopes was mapped.

Per the germline V gene, CDR1 is MNHEY and CDR2 is SMNVEV (reference sequence). The CDR3 has 17 amino acids. The J segment lost 4 bases and the V segment lost 3 bases, leaving 10 bases of the junction unmatched. CD4+ T cells from unexposed donors were obtained before the COVID-19 pandemic (2011-2018). The cells were cultured for approximately ten days before CD4+ T cells were isolated. Cells permitting, SARS-CoV-2 S/N and four cold-coronavirus spikes were tested on unexposed-donor CD4+ T cells. Approximately 2 million PBMCs per well were cultured with 7.5 to 10 IU/ml IL-2. Sequenced by immunoSEQ multiplex PCR; TCRdb stores in-frame clones only, minus some. The sample shows roughly 30,000 clones, 74% of them seen only once.

This clonotype originated in a human donor in good health. The sample consisted of CD4+ T cells from PBMCs, cultured in vitro. The rearrangement uses TRBV27 and TRBJ2-1; TRBD1 matches 9 bases. CDR3 loop: CASSFRTDRGSYNEQFF. In DNA form, the CDR3 reads TGTGCCAGCAGTTTCCGAACGGACAGGGGCTCGTACAATGAGCAGTTCTTC.